The rows below give T cell receptor beta chains drawn from one sample of a study of T cells after yellow fever vaccination. TCRdb used MiXCR to reprocess the 5' RACE reads, holding one entry per CDR3 protein. Among approximately 550,000 distinct CDR3 sequences listed, approximately 15% were seen once. Sequenced here: PBMCs, sampled on the day of the yellow fever booster vaccination. The receptors were sampled from a man aged 25-45 years who received the YFV17D yellow fever vaccine. CDR3s include the opening cysteine and the closing phenylalanine or tryptophan. A D gene is named only where the DNA matches it firmly. Clone sizes are given selectively: once, few, many, or a class where the clone is expanded.

clone size,D gene,V gene,J gene,CDR3 length,CDR3 protein,CDR3 DNA
-,TRBD2,TRBV5-4,TRBJ2-3,16,CASSLKLAGTTDTQYF,TGTGCCAGCAGCTTAAAACTAGCGGGAACGACAGATACGCAGTATTTT
few,-,TRBV20-1,TRBJ2-7,12,CSGETTSYEQYF,TGCAGTGGGGAGACTACCTCCTACGAGCAGTACTTC
few,-,TRBV7-9,TRBJ2-7,13,CASSQAPGYEQYF,TGTGCCAGCAGCCAGGCCCCTGGCTACGAGCAGTACTTC
few,-,TRBV7-8,TRBJ2-3,13,CASSWVRTDTQYF,TGTGCCAGCAGCTGGGTGCGCACAGATACGCAGTATTTT
-,-,TRBV30,TRBJ1-1,13,CAWSVREAGEAFF,TGTGCCTGGAGTGTTCGAGAGGCCGGTGAAGCTTTCTTT
many,TRBD1,TRBV3-1,TRBJ2-4,15,CASGTSGTRGNIQYF,TGTGCCAGCGGGACCTCCGGAACCAGGGGGAACATTCAGTACTTC
-,-,TRBV12-3/TRBV12-4,TRBJ2-2,15,CASSLVVLPSGELFF,TGTGCCAGCAGTTTAGTGGTCCTTCCCTCCGGGGAGCTGTTTTTT
-,TRBD2,TRBV7-3,TRBJ2-1,16,CASSLTLAGGGSEQFF,TGTGCCAGCAGCTTAACGTTAGCGGGAGGCGGTAGTGAGCAGTTCTTC
many,-,TRBV12-3/TRBV12-4,TRBJ1-1,14,CASSFFTQATEAFF,TGTGCCAGCAGTTTTTTCACCCAAGCCACTGAAGCTTTCTTT
few,-,TRBV20-1,TRBJ2-2,14,CSARDRGNTGELFF,TGCAGTGCTAGGGACCGGGGCAACACCGGGGAGCTGTTTTTT
few,TRBD2,TRBV6-1,TRBJ2-2,15,CASSRPGLATGELFF,TGTGCCAGCAGTCGCCCGGGACTAGCGACCGGGGAGCTGTTTTTT
few,-,TRBV18,TRBJ2-1,14,CASSPMNSYNEQFF,TGTGCCAGCTCACCTATGAACTCGTACAATGAGCAGTTCTTC
-,-,TRBV20-1,TRBJ2-3,16,CSATLFLAGQTDTQYF,TGCAGTGCAACCCTCTTCCTGGCAGGGCAAACAGATACGCAGTATTTT
many,-,TRBV7-7,TRBJ2-3,15,CASSLDGGSTDTQYF,TGTGCCAGCAGCTTAGACGGGGGAAGCACAGATACGCAGTATTTT
few,TRBD2,TRBV7-8,TRBJ2-3,18,CASSPALAGGIPPDTQYF,TGTGCCAGCAGCCCAGCCCTAGCGGGAGGGATTCCCCCAGATACGCAGTATTTT
few,TRBD2,TRBV6-2/TRBV6-3,TRBJ2-7,14,CASSTPGGSYEQYF,TGTGCCAGCAGTACGCCGGGGGGGTCCTACGAGCAGTACTTC
many,-,TRBV29-1,TRBJ2-7,13,CSVEAQVGYEQYF,TGCAGCGTTGAGGCCCAGGTCGGCTACGAGCAGTACTTC
-,-,TRBV10-2,TRBJ1-5,12,CASSESGQPQHF,TGCGCCAGCAGTGAGTCAGGTCAGCCCCAGCATTTT
many,-,TRBV14,TRBJ1-2,13,CASKVTGNYGYTF,TGTGCCAGCAAGGTAACAGGGAACTATGGCTACACCTTC
-,TRBD2,TRBV7-2,TRBJ2-7,13,CASSWGGTYEQYF,TGTGCCAGCAGCTGGGGAGGGACCTACGAGCAGTACTTC
few,-,TRBV29-1,TRBJ2-3,14,CNIAEARSPLTQYF,TGCAACATAGCGGAAGCACGTTCCCCACTTACGCAGTATTTT
many,TRBD1,TRBV7-2,TRBJ1-4,17,CASSSTTSTGGNEKLFF,TGTGCCAGCAGCTCAACAACTTCAACAGGGGGAAATGAAAAACTGTTTTTT
-,TRBD2,TRBV29-1,TRBJ2-1,15,CSVEFQLAGSGEQFF,TGCAGCGTTGAATTCCAGCTAGCGGGTTCAGGGGAGCAGTTCTTC